This T cell receptor beta chain was recorded in a study of CD8 T cells in ankylosing spondylitis. The study, taken as a whole, reports: Ankylosing spondylitis blood seemed to carry a telltale TCR beta motif made of fewer than 10 highly homologous variants.

CDR1 and CDR2 from the germline V gene are LGHNA and YNFKEQ. CDR3 length: 16 amino acids. V lost 0 bases to trimming and J lost 5 bases, with 16 bases between them. As to this clonotype: Its specificity is not known.

TCRdb re-derived calls from the 5' RACE reads in MiXCR, one entry per CDR3 protein. The sample consists of fewer than 750,000 distinct CDR3 sequences, roughly 19% of them appearing once. Specimen: blood, either unsorted or a sorted T cell fraction (not recorded which). The sequence was obtained from a male donor with ankylosing spondylitis. V and J are TRBV4-2 and TRBJ2-5, with no clear D. CDR3 bases: TGTGCCAGCAGCCAAGATAAGGGCGCGTTCTGGGAGACCCAGTACTTC. Translation: CASSQDKGAFWETQYF.